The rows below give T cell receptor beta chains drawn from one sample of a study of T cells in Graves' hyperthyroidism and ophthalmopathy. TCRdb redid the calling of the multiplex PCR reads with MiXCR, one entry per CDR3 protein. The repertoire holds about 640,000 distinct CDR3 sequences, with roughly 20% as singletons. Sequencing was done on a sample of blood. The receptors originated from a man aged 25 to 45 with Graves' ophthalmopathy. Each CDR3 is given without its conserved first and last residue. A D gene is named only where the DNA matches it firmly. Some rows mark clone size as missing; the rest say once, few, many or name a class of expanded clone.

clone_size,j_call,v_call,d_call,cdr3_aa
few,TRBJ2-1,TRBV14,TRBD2,ASSQVQAGGSQF
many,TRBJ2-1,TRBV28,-,ASSFVRDSSTYNEQF
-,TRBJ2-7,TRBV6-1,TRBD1,ASSDRQGAPYEQY
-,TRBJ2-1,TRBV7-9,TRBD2,ASSGGLAGVPPYNEQF
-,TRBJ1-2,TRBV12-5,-,ASGSPVYGYT
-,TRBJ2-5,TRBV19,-,ASSIAGGKETQY
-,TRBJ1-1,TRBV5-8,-,ASSFRATITEAF
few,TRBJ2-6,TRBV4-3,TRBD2,ASSQDRLAGPSGANVLT
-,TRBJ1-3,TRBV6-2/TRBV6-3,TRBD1,ASSPGTVGRFLGNTIY
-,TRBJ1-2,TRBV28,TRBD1,ASSLGVTGVYGYT
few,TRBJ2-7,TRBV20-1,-,SARAGSPGEQY
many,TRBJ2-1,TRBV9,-,ASSVGGQVNNEQF
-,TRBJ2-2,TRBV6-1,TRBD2,ASSPSGGRLTGELF
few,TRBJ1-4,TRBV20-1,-,SAGGASLGSNEKLF
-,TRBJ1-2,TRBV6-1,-,ASSYAGAENYGYT
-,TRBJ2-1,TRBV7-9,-,ASSAVGEGYNEQF
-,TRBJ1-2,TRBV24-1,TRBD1,ATSDLLGQGAGGYT
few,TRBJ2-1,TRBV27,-,ASSLIGGSIYNEQF
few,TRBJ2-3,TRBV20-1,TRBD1,SAAGTGSPDTQY
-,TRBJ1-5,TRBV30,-,AWARDSSQPQH
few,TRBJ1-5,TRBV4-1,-,ASSQEGDGHSNQPQH
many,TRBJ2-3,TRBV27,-,ASSLPGVGTDTQY
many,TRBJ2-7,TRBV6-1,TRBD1,ASSPQDRAYEQY
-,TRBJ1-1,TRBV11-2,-,ASSLDQGSTEAF
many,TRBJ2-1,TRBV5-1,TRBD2,ASSLGLAGGPNEQF
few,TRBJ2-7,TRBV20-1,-,SASGDRTYEQY
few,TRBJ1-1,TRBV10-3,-,AARGGPGTEAF
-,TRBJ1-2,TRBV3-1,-,ASSQGRNGYT
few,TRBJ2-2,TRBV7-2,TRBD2,ASSPRLAGSGELF
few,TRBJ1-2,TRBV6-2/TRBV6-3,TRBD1,ASSYPAAWTGNYGYT
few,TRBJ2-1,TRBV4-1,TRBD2,ASSQDTRTSGRINEQF
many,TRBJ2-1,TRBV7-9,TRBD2,ASSLAGAVNEQF
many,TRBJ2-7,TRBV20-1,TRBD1,SATRTGTYEQY
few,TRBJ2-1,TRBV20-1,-,SAREDLYNEQF
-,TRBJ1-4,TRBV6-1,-,ASSPTGGGNEKLF
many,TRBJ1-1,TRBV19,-,ASSTGVGNTEAF
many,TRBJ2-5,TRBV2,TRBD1,ASTSGGLETQY
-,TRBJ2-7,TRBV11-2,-,ASSLENRRSYEQY
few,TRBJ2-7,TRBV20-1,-,SARQAHEQY
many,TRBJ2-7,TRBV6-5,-,ASSYSGESYEQY
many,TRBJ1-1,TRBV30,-,AWRWGADTEAF
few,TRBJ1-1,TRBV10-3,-,AISQQNTEAF
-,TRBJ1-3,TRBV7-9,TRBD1,ASSLAQQGSGNTVY
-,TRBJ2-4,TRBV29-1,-,SFRGLKNIQY
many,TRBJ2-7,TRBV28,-,ASATNRALSYEQY
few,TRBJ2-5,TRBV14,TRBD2,ASSQGTSFQETQY
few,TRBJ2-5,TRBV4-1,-,ASSQVVQGRGETQY
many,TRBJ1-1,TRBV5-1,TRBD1,ASSSFIPGGLNTEAF
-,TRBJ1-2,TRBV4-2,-,ASSQDITGANYGYT
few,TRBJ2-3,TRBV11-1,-,AHLGRAGPDTQY
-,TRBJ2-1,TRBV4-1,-,ASSPQLGAYNEQF
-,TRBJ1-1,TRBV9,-,ASSVGHTEDTEAF
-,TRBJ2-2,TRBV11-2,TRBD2,ASSDETSGRGGELF
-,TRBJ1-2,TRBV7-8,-,TSSPGTVGYT
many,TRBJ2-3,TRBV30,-,AWSGSTDTQY
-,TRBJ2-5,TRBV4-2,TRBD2,ASSQERVLAGGETQY
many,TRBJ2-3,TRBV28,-,ASSSGRKAVLTDTQY
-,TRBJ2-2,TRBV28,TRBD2,ASSAPGTSGRSGELF
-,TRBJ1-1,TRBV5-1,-,ASSLAAMVRTNTEAF